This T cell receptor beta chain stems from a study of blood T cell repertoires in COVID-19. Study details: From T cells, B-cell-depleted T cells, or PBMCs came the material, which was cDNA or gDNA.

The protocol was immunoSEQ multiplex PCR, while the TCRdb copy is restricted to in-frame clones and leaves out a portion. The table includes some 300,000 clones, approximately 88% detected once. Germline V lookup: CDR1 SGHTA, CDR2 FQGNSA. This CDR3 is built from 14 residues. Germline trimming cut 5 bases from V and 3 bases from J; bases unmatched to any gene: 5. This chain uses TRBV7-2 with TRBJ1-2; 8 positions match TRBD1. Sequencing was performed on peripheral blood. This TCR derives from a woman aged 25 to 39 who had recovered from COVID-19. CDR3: CASSGTGGYYGYTF. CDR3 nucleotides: TGTGCCAGCAGCGGAACAGGGGGATACTATGGCTACACCTTC. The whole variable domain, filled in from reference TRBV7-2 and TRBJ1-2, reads GAGVSQSPSNKVTEKGKDVELRCDPISGHTALYWYRQSLGQGLEFLIYFQGNSAPDKSGLPSDRFSAERTGGSVSTLTIQRTQQEDSAVYLCASSGTGGYYGYTFGSGTRLTVV.